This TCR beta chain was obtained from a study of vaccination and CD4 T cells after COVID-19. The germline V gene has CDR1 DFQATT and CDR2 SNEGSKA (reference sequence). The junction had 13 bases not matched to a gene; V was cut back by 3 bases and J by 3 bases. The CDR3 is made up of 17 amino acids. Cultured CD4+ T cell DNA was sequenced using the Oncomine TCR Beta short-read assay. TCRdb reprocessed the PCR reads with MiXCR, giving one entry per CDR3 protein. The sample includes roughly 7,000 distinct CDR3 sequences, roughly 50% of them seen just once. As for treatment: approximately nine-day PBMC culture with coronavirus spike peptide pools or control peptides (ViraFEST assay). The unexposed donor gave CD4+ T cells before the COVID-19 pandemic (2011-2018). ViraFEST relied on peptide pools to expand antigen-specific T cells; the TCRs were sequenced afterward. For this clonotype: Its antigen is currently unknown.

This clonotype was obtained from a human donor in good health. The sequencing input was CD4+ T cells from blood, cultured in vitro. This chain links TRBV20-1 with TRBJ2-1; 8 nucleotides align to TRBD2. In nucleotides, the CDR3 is TGCAGTGCTAGGGTGGCGGGGGGTCGTGGTGGCTACAATGAGCAGTTCTTC. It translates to CSARVAGGRGGYNEQFF.